This T cell receptor beta chain stems from a study of CD8 T cells in acute hepatitis C reinfection. Regarding the study as a whole: One of thirteen outcome-independent public clonotypes used V04-02/J02-02.

As concerns this clone: Its target is not known.

Using immunoSEQ multiplex PCR, the repertoire was profiled, and TCRdb retains in-frame clones only, with some absent. This table holds around 34,000 clones, roughly 89% found once. Time point reported: naive CD8 control sorted from an acute-time-point sample. Cells were stained for CD3, CD8 and CD45RO, excluding dead cells. This receptor was taken from a young man with chronic hepatitis C. The source material was naive CD8+ T cells from PBMCs.

In DNA, the CDR3 is TGTGCCAGCAGCCAAGAAGGACAGGGCTCCTATCAGCCCCAGCATTTT. This translates into CASSQEGQGSYQPQHF. V usage is TRBV7-8 and J usage is TRBJ1-5; TRBD1 matches 8 bases. The CDR3 is 16 residues long. V was clipped by 5 bases and J by 5 bases; unmatched bases: 11. The germline gives CDR1 SGHVS, CDR2 FQNEAQ.